This T cell receptor (beta chain) was profiled in a study of CD8+ T cells in alopecia areata listed by TCRdb under 2018. Describing the broader study: Treated patients were enrolled in an open-label pilot trial of oral tofacitinib, 5 to 10 mg twice daily, for moderate-to-severe alopecia areata. Tofacitinib was administered for 6 to 18 months, and 6 months of follow-up off drug were then conducted to assess delayed response and recurrence. To study T cell clonal expansion in alopecia areata, the researchers applied high-throughput TCRbeta sequencing to both the C3H/HeJ mouse model and human patients. RNA was extracted with the PAXgene miRNA kit for fixed scalp, the miRNeasy kit for PBMCs, and the RNeasy kit for mouse skin. Biopsies were taken from tofacitinib-treated patients at baseline and again at 4 and 24 weeks into treatment, and several of those patients also had a later scalp biopsy. On the human side, TCRbeta sequencing was run on scalp tissue and on sorted CD4+ and CD8+ peripheral blood T cells from healthy controls and from alopecia areata patients with either patchy or totalis/universalis disease. Clonality in the scalp was compared among normal scalp (n=4), patchy alopecia areata scalp (n=8), and alopecia totalis/universalis scalp (n=8). Amplification of TCRbeta CDR3 regions was done by immunoSEQ multiplex PCR using 35 Vbeta forward primers and 13 Jbeta reverse primers. The SALT score, which quantifies the percentage of affected scalp surface area, was used to measure disease severity in treated patients. The paper as a whole reports these results and caveats: Higher clonality and more expanded CD8+ clones were observed in lesional scalp than in normal scalp, particularly in alopecia totalis/universalis, a finding suggestive of antigenic drive. Because the treated cohort was small and had just a single nonresponder, larger studies are needed to establish links between baseline CD8+ expansion and response. Tofacitinib significantly decreased scalp clonality and the number of expanded CD8+ clones among the top 100 scalp clones. Many expanded lesional clones persisted in scalp and blood during tofacitinib treatment, which may partly explain relapse after stopping treatment. Shared TCR sequences between patients were less evident than in mice, which may be partly attributable to HLA diversity in the patient population. Resident alphabeta T cells in normal human skin are also sequenced, complicating scalp TCR repertoire analysis, unlike mouse skin dominated by gammadelta T cells.

The sample's treatment or condition label, in plain terms: oral pan-JAK inhibitor, 5-10 mg twice daily. Peripheral blood and lesional scalp punch biopsies were obtained from patients with alopecia areata. After PBMCs were isolated by density centrifugation and stained for CD3, CD4 and CD8, a FACSAria was used to sort CD4+ and CD8+ T cells. In the germline V gene, CDR1 corresponds to SQVTM and CDR2 to ANQGSEA. Trimming takes 3 bases from V and 0 bases from J, and the germline ends sit 12 bases apart. There are 15 amino acids in the CDR3, from cysteine to phenylalanine inclusive. Only CDR3 DNA remains: 45 bases, in frame from the first base. Points on this clone: Its antigen is currently not known. The record has no base qualities; no much larger clone is one base away.

Receptors were amplified or captured by the immunoSEQ multiplex PCR assay. For TCR sequencing, RNA was extracted from every sample and reverse transcribed into cDNA to serve as template. SuperScript III was used for first-strand cDNA synthesis, primed with a 2:1 mix of oligo-dT and random hexamers. A synthetic immune receptor repertoire was used to measure amplification bias, and any remaining bias was corrected computationally. The authors' analysis ran thus. After raw reads were preprocessed to remove errors, the CDR3 was defined following IMGT conventions as running from the conserved cysteine to phenylalanine. To get clonality, Shannon entropy was normalized by log2 of the number of productive unique TCRs and the result was subtracted from 1. Scalp TCRbeta sequences were cross-referenced with sorted blood CD4 and CD8 repertoires so that the CD4 or CD8 identity of scalp clones could be inferred. Entries here come from immuneACCESS through TCRdb and include only in-frame sequences with V and J called. Some clones fail to appear in such tables; in the studies checked, an unresolved V gene covers under half of the shortfall, and the cause of the remainder is unknown. V, J and clone size reflect that table, while D and trimming were determined from the DNA. The sample contains nearly 95,000 clones, around 71% of them found a single time. The ten largest clones take up roughly 17% of the sample.

The chain is assembled from TRBV29-1 and TRBJ2-1; TRBD2 is a weak D gene call, 5 bases matching. This sequence originates from a human donor with alopecia areata. The material sequenced was CD8+ T cells sorted from blood, taken at roughly week 45, from a patient treated with tofacitinib. The DNA is TGCAGCGTTGAGGGTGGGAGCAGCTCCTACAATGAGCAGTTCTTC. This is translated as CSVEGGSSSYNEQFF.